Sequencing of this T cell receptor beta chain was carried out in a study of Graves' ophthalmopathy and Graves' hyperthyroidism. The study, taken as a whole, reports: Cross-validated, the 13-signature model showed 87.88%/81.08% sensitivity/specificity, and 80%/75% in the test set. Ophthalmopathy progression was predicted with about 71% sensitivity and approximately 72% specificity.

The sample holds many counts of this clonotype. Its antigen is still unknown. Trimming took off 3 bases at V and 6 bases at J, with 9 bases between the two ends. The germline V gene encodes CDR1 SEHNR and CDR2 FQNEAQ (reference sequence). CDR3 size: 12 residues. Each hyperthyroidism patient was newly diagnosed, with under 2 months' duration, and aged 18 to 65. Amplification targeted the TCR beta CDR3 regions, with RNA transcripts as the source material. The authors performed first-round RT-PCR with HTBI primers and then a second-round multiplex PCR. TCRdb used MiXCR to reprocess the multiplex PCR reads, holding one entry per CDR3 protein. The data hold around 520,000 distinct CDR3 sequences, with 35% to 40% observed a single time.

The sequenced sample consisted of peripheral blood or thyroid tissue (not recorded which). This clonotype was sampled from an adult man with Graves' hyperthyroidism. V usage is TRBV7-9 and J usage is TRBJ2-7; D might be TRBD1 (5 bases). Here the CDR3 DNA reads TGTGCCAGCAGCTTTGTTGGGGCCGAGCAGTACTTC. As protein: CASSFVGAEQYF.